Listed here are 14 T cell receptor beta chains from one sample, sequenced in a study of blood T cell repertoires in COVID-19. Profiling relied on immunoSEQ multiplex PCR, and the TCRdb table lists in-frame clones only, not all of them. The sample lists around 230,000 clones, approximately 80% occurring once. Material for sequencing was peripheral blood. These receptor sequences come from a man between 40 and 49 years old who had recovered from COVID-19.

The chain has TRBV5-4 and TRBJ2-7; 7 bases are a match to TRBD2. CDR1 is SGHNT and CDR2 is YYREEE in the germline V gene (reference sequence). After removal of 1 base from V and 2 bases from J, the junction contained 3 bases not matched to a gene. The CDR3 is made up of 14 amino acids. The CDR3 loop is CASSLTGGPYEQYF. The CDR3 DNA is TGTGCCAGCAGCTTGACGGGAGGACCCTACGAGCAGTACTTC.

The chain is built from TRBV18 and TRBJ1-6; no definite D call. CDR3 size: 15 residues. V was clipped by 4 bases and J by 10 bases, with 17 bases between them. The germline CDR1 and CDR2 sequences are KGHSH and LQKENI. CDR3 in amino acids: CASSRSADHESPLHF. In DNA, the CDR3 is TGTGCCAGCTCACGGAGCGCCGACCATGAGTCACCCCTCCACTTT.

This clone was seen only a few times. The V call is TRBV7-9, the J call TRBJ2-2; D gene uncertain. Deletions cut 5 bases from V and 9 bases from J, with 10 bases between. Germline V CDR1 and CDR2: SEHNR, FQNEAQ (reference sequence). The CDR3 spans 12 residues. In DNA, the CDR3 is TGTGCCAGCAGCCATTCTTCTAGGGAGCTGTTTTTT. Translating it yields CASSHSSRELFF.

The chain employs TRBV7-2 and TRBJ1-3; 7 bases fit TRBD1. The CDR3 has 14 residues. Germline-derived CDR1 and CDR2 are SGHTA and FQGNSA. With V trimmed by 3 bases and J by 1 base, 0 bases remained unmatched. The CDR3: CASSLTGSGNTIYF. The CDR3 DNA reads TGTGCCAGCAGCTTGACAGGGTCTGGAAACACCATATATTTT. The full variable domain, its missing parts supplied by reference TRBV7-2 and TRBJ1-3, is GAGVSQSPSNKVTEKGKDVELRCDPISGHTALYWYRQSLGQGLEFLIYFQGNSAPDKSGLPSDRFSAERTGGSVSTLTIQRTQQEDSAVYLCASSLTGSGNTIYFGEGSWLTVV.

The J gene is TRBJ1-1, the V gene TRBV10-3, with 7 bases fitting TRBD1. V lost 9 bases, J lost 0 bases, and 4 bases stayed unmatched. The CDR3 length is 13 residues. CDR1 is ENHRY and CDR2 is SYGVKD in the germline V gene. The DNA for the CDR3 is TGTGCCATGAGAACAGGGGTGAACACTGAAGCTTTCTTT. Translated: CAMRTGVNTEAFF.

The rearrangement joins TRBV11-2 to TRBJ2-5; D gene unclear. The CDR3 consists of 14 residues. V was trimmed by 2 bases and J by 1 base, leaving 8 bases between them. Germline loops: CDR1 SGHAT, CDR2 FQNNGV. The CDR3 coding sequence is TGTGCCAGCAGCTTAAGTAACGGCCAAGAGACCCAGTACTTC. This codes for CASSLSNGQETQYF.

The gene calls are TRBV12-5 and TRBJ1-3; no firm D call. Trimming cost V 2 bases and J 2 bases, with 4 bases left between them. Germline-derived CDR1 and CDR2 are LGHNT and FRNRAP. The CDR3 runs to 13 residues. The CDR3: CASGLIAGNTIYF. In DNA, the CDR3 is TGTGCTAGTGGTTTGATCGCTGGAAACACCATATATTTT.

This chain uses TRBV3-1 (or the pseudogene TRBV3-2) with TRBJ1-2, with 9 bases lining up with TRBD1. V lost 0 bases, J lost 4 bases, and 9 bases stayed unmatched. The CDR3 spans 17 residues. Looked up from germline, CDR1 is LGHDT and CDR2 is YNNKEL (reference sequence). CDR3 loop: CASSQDVRTGEVYGYTF. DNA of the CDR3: TGTGCCAGCAGCCAAGATGTGAGGACAGGGGAGGTCTATGGCTACACCTTC.

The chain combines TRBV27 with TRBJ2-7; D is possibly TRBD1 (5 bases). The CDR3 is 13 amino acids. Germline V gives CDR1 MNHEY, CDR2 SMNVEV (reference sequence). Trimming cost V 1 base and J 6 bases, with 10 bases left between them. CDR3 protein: CASSLFQGSEQYF. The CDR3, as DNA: TGTGCCAGCAGTTTATTCCAGGGATCCGAGCAGTACTTC.

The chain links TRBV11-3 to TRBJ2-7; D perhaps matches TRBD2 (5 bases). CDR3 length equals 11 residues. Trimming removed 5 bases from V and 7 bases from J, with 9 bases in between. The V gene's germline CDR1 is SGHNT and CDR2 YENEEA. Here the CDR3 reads CASSGPGEQYF. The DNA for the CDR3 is TGTGCCAGCAGCGGGCCGGGGGAGCAGTACTTC.

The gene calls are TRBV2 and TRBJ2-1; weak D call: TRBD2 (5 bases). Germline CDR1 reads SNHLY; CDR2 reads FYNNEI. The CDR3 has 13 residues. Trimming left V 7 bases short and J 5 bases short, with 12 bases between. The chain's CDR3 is CASNLARHNEQFF. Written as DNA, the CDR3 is TGTGCCAGCAACCTAGCTCGGCACAATGAGCAGTTCTTC. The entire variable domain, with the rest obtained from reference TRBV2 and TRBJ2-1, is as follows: EPEVTQTPSHQVTQMGQEVILRCVPISNHLYFYWYRQILGQKVEFLVSFYNNEISEKSEIFDDQFSVERPDGSNFTLKIRSTKLEDSAMYFCASNLARHNEQFFGPGTRLTVL.

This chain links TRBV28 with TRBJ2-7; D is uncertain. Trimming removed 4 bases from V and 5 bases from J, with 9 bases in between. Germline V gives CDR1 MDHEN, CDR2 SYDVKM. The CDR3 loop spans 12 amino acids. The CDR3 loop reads CASSSQLDEQYF. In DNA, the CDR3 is TGTGCCAGCAGTTCGCAGTTGGACGAGCAGTACTTC.

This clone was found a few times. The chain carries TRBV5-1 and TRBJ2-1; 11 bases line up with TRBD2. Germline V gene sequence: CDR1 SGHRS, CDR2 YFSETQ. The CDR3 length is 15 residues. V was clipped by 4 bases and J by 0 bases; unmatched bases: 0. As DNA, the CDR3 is TGCGCCAGCAGCGGGACTAGCGGCTCCTACAATGAGCAGTTCTTC. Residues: CASSGTSGSYNEQFF. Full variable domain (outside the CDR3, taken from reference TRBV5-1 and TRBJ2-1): KAGVTQTPRYLIKTRGQQVTLSCSPISGHRSVSWYQQTPGQGLQFLFEYFSETQRNKGNFPGRFSGRQFSNSRSEMNVSTLELGDSALYLCASSGTSGSYNEQFFGPGTRLTVL.

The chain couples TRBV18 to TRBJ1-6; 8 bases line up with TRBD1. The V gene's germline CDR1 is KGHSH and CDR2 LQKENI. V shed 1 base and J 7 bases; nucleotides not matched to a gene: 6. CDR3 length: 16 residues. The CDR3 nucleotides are TGTGCCAGCTCACCACTCGAAACAGGGGGAAATTCACCCCTCCACTTT. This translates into CASSPLETGGNSPLHF.